This T cell receptor (beta chain) derives from a study of blood T cell repertoires in COVID-19. This clone occurred a few times. Per the study methods: Estimation of nucleated cell counts was performed using reference gene primer amplification. Sequencing was performed with immunoSEQ multiplex PCR; in TCRdb, only in-frame clones are kept and a portion is missing. The DNA gave D and trimming, while V, J and clone size come from that table. The sample includes about 190,000 clones, about 81% of them seen just once. Germline V gives CDR1 SGHRS, CDR2 YFSETQ. With V trimmed by 1 base and J by 4 bases, 6 bases remained unmatched. The CDR3 is made up of 15 amino acids.

This chain links TRBV5-1 with TRBJ2-3; 7 bases agree with TRBD2. This receptor was taken from a woman in her 30s who had recovered from COVID-19. Sequenced: PBMCs or T cells enriched from blood (not recorded which). The CDR3 DNA is TGCGCCAGCAGCTTGAGCGGGATTAGGGCAGATACGCAGTATTTT. This gives the protein CASSLSGIRADTQYF.